One and the same sample provided the 31 T cell receptor beta chains below, sequenced in a study of blood T cell repertoires in COVID-19. Sequencing used immunoSEQ multiplex PCR; TCRdb keeps in-frame clones, though not all of them. In the table there are more than 60,000 clones, 74% of which are singletons. Sequenced input: peripheral blood. These TCRs come from a human donor with acute or convalescent COVID-19. The donor label of this sample is uncertain.

The rearrangement uses TRBV10-1 and TRBJ2-3; D may be TRBD2 (6 bases). The CDR3 length is 15 residues. V was trimmed by 4 bases and J by 5 bases, leaving 16 bases between them. Germline V gene lookup returns CDR1 WNHNN and CDR2 SYGVQD (reference sequence). CDR3 sequence (DNA): TGCGCCAGCAGTGTTGGCTTTACGCGGGGAGATACGCAGTATTTT. Amino acid sequence: CASSVGFTRGDTQYF.

J is TRBJ2-7 and V is TRBV11-2; maybe TRBD2 (5 bases). V was clipped by 1 base and J by 2 bases, with 9 bases between them. The germline CDR1 and CDR2 sequences are SGHAT and FQNNGV. The CDR3 sequence is 14 residues long. The CDR3 reads CASSLGTPTYEQYF. The CDR3 DNA reads TGTGCCAGCAGCTTAGGGACTCCAACCTACGAGCAGTACTTC.

V gene TRBV2 combines with J gene TRBJ2-6; TRBD1 matches at 7 bases. The J segment lost 3 bases and the V segment lost 4 bases, leaving 3 bases of the junction unmatched. Per germline, CDR1 SNHLY and CDR2 FYNNEI. CDR3 length: 15 amino acids. The CDR3 here is CASSAGQLGANVLTF. The CDR3 nucleotides read TGTGCCAGCAGTGCGGGACAGCTTGGGGCCAACGTCCTGACTTTC.

The chain couples TRBV6-5 to TRBJ2-1, with TRBD1 as a possible D gene (5 bases). Trimming stripped 6 bases from V and 2 bases from J, with 14 bases between. CDR3 length: 15 amino acids. Germline V gene lookup returns CDR1 MNHEY and CDR2 SVGAGI. CDR3 DNA: TGTGCCAGCAGAAACCAGGGTGGGGCCTACAATGAGCAGTTCTTC. Translating it yields CASRNQGGAYNEQFF.

This clone was detected only a few times. The V gene is TRBV30, the J gene TRBJ2-5; TRBD2 matches at 8 bases. V trimming: 0 bases; J trimming: 8 bases; junction bases outside the gene matches: 5. This CDR3 is built from 13 residues. From germline, CDR1 is GTSNPN and CDR2 SVGIG (reference sequence). CDR3 DNA: TGTGCCTGGAGTGTAGCGGGAGCGGGAACCCAGTACTTC. It translates to CAWSVAGAGTQYF.

The chain combines TRBV4-3 with TRBJ2-4, with a possible D match to TRBD2 (6 bases). The CDR3 has 15 residues. Germline V lookup: CDR1 LGHNA, CDR2 YSLEER. V was trimmed by 0 bases and J by 8 bases, leaving 14 bases between them. The CDR3 DNA reads TGCGCCAGCAGCCAAGACGGGGGAATGGAAGACATTCAGTACTTC. Translating gives CASSQDGGMEDIQYF.

CDR3 protein: CSVGQGGYNEQFF. CDR3 nucleotides: TGCAGCGTGGGACAGGGGGGCTACAATGAGCAGTTCTTC. The chain uses TRBV29-1 and TRBJ2-1; the match to TRBD1 covers 11 bases. CDR3 length equals 13 residues. V shed 6 bases and J 3 bases; nucleotides not matched to a gene: 1. Germline V gene data show CDR1 as SQVTM and CDR2 as ANQGSEA.

This rearrangement joins TRBV7-2 to TRBJ1-5; D is perhaps TRBD1 (5 bases). CDR1 and CDR2 (germline): SGHTA, FQGNSA. This CDR3 has 16 amino acids. V gave up 2 bases and J gave up 0 bases, with 11 bases separating them. The CDR3 region is CASSLRAGFSNQPQHF. Here the CDR3 DNA reads TGTGCCAGCAGCTTAAGAGCAGGGTTTAGCAATCAGCCCCAGCATTTT.

The rearrangement links TRBV5-1 to TRBJ2-7, with D perhaps matching TRBD2 (6 bases). The germline gives CDR1 SGHRS, CDR2 YFSETQ. With 0 bases removed from V and 6 bases from J, the gap between germline ends came to 10 bases. CDR3 length equals 13 residues. The DNA for the CDR3 is TGCGCCAGCAGCTTGGCCTTGGGGGGCGAGCAGTACGTC. The encoded protein is CASSLALGGEQYV.

This clone was counted between two and nine times. V usage is TRBV19 and J usage is TRBJ2-3, with D hard to call. The CDR3 has 13 amino acids. In germline, CDR1 is LNHDA, CDR2 SQIVND (reference sequence). The ends were cut back, 3 bases at V and 6 bases at J, with 10 bases in the middle. The CDR3 loop is CASSIQLSDTQYF. CDR3 nucleotides: TGTGCCAGTAGTATCCAGTTATCCGATACGCAGTATTTT.

On this clone: A read error may account for a junction end that differs from germline. Different DNA sequences within this sample yield the same CDR3. The V and J genes are TRBV5-3 and TRBJ2-6; 7 bases agree with TRBD2. TRBV5-3 is marked as an open reading frame, function uncertain. CDR3 length: 20 amino acids. This chain's CDR3 is CARRLVGGRGVTSGANVLTF. CDR3 nucleotides: TGTGCCAGACGCTTGGTCGGGGGGAGGGGCGTCACATCTGGGGCCAACGTCCTGACTTTC.

V gene TRBV5-1 combines with J gene TRBJ1-6, with 7 bases that match TRBD1. The CDR3 has 16 residues. V gave up 0 bases and J gave up 7 bases; unmatched junction bases: 7. Germline CDR1 SGHRS, CDR2 YFSETQ. In DNA, the CDR3 is TGCGCCAGCAGCTTGGCGGGACAGTCTCCAAATTCACCCCTCCACTTT. Its translation is CASSLAGQSPNSPLHF.

The DNA of the CDR3 is TGCGCCAGCAGCCAAGATCTGGGGAAGGGGCATGGCTACACCTTC. Translating gives CASSQDLGKGHGYTF. This chain connects TRBV4-3 to TRBJ1-2, with D possibly TRBD1 on 5 matching bases. The germline V and J ends were trimmed by 0 bases and 6 bases, with 14 bases remaining between them. The CDR3 sequence is 15 residues long. Germline V lookup: CDR1 LGHNA, CDR2 YSLEER.

The gene calls are TRBV7-2 and TRBJ2-2; TRBD2 matches at 9 bases. The V gene end was trimmed by 1 base and the J gene end by 7 bases; junction bases not matched to a gene: 7. This CDR3 is built from 16 residues. The germline CDR1 and CDR2 sequences are SGHTA and FQGNSA. The CDR3 reads CASSLGGGGAGGELFF. The CDR3 DNA is TGTGCCAGCAGCTTAGGTGGCGGGGGGGCCGGCGGGGAGCTGTTTTTT.

The chain joins TRBV9 to TRBJ2-3, with a weak D call TRBD1 (6 bases). CDR3 length: 15 residues. V shed 5 bases and J shed 4 bases, with 17 bases lying between them. Looked up from germline, CDR1 is SGDLS and CDR2 is YYNGEE. CDR3 protein: CASREGLQGPDTQYF. For the CDR3, the DNA is TGTGCCAGCAGGGAAGGGCTTCAGGGGCCAGATACGCAGTATTTT. The entire variable domain, with the rest obtained from reference TRBV9 and TRBJ2-3, is as follows: DSGVTQTPKHLITATGQRVTLRCSPRSGDLSVYWYQQSLDQGLQFLIQYYNGEERAKGNILERFSAQQFPDLHSELNLSSLELGDSALYFCASREGLQGPDTQYFGPGTRLTVL.

This clone came up many times. This chain links TRBV10-3 with TRBJ2-5, with 7 bases identical to TRBD2. Trimming at V came to 6 bases and at J to 3 bases, leaving 4 bases not matched to a gene. CDR3 length: 13 amino acids. The V gene's germline CDR1 is ENHRY and CDR2 SYGVKD. The CDR3, as DNA: TGTGCCATCAGCCCTGCGGGGGAAGAGACCCAGTACTTC. It specifies CAISPAGEETQYF.

The chain is built from TRBV28 and TRBJ2-3; 7 nucleotides line up with TRBD2. Germline V lookup: CDR1 MDHEN, CDR2 SYDVKM. CDR3 length: 16 residues. V was pared by 5 bases and J by 0 bases, with 8 bases of the junction left unmatched. The CDR3 DNA follows: TGTGCCAGCAGTCCCGGACTAGGCGGGAGCACAGATACGCAGTATTTT. As protein: CASSPGLGGSTDTQYF.

The chain links TRBV2 to TRBJ1-5, with D hard to call. In germline, CDR1 is SNHLY, CDR2 FYNNEI. Trimming removed 3 bases at V and 4 bases at J, with 7 bases between. The CDR3 sequence is 13 residues long. CDR3 region: CASSEEGNQPQHF. Here the CDR3 DNA reads TGTGCCAGCAGTGAGGAGGGAAATCAGCCCCAGCATTTT.

The V and J genes are TRBV20-1 and TRBJ2-7; 11 nucleotides line up with TRBD2. CDR1 DFQATT and CDR2 SNEGSKA come from the germline V gene (reference sequence). This CDR3 region has 15 residues. Trimming removed 3 bases from V and 0 bases from J; junction bases left unmatched: 4. In nucleotides, the CDR3 is TGCAGTGCTAGTCGACTAGCGGGGATCTCCTACGAGCAGTACTTC. Translation: CSASRLAGISYEQYF.

The chain has TRBV28 and TRBJ1-6; the match to TRBD1 covers 8 bases. The CDR3 extends over 14 amino acids. CDR1 and CDR2 (germline): MDHEN, SYDVKM. J was trimmed by 7 bases and V by 2 bases; bases with no gene match: 1. CDR3 amino acids: CASSLRQGNSPLHF. The CDR3 DNA follows: TGTGCCAGCAGTTTAAGACAGGGGAATTCACCCCTCCACTTT. Filled out from reference TRBV28 and TRBJ1-6, the complete variable domain reads DVKVTQSSRYLVKRTGEKVFLECVQDMDHENMFWYRQDPGLGLRLIYFSYDVKMKEKGDIPEGYSVSREKKERFSLILESASTNQTSMYLCASSLRQGNSPLHFGNGTRLTVT.

This clone showed up just a few times. The gene calls are TRBV6-6 and TRBJ1-4, with 7 bases aligning to TRBD1. The CDR3 contains 14 residues. In germline, CDR1 is MNHNY, CDR2 SVGAGI (reference sequence). V was clipped by 2 bases and J by 7 bases; unmatched bases: 4. CDR3 DNA: TGTGCCAGCAGTTACGCAGGGGGTTTTGAAAAACTGTTTTTT. Its translation: CASSYAGGFEKLFF.

This chain joins TRBV19 and TRBJ1-1; D perhaps matches TRBD1 (6 bases). This CDR3 has 13 amino acids. V gave up 8 bases and J gave up 0 bases, with 10 bases separating them. The V gene's germline CDR1 is LNHDA and CDR2 SQIVND (reference sequence). CDR3 nucleotide sequence: TGTGCCAGTGGCGGACAGCTGAACACTGAAGCTTTCTTT. Encoded protein: CASGGQLNTEAFF.

Note on this clone: Because the CDR3's place on the DNA is in doubt, the DNA is left out and the CDR3 is given as listed by TCRdb. The CDR3 protein is CASCFLTPTDTQYF. J is TRBJ2-3 and V is TRBV2; TRBD1 was called by the table and not checked on the DNA. Germline V gene data show CDR1 as SNHLY and CDR2 as FYNNEI. The CDR3 length equals 14 residues, ends included.

The sample holds one count of this clone. Here the CDR3 reads CASSLMPPGTANTGELFF. In nucleotides, the CDR3 is TGTGCCAGCAGCTTAATGCCCCCTGGGACAGCTAACACCGGGGAGCTGTTTTTT. This chain joins TRBV11-2 and TRBJ2-2; 7 positions match TRBD1. This CDR3 is 18 amino acids long. CDR1 is SGHAT and CDR2 is FQNNGV in the germline V gene. V lost 2 bases, J lost 2 bases, and 11 bases stayed unmatched.

A single count supports this clone. The chain couples TRBV27 to TRBJ2-7; the D gene is possibly TRBD2 (6 bases). This CDR3 is built from 13 residues. V was trimmed by 3 bases and J by 6 bases, leaving 12 bases between them. Germline CDR1 and CDR2: MNHEY and SMNVEV (reference sequence). The CDR3 DNA sequence: TGTGCCAGCAGTTTCCGGGACTCGACCGAGCAGTACTTC. Encoded protein: CASSFRDSTEQYF.

The chain employs TRBV28 and TRBJ1-2; the match to TRBD1 covers 12 bases. The V gene end was trimmed by 6 bases and the J gene end by 7 bases; junction bases not matched to a gene: 18. The CDR3 runs 18 residues. The germline gives CDR1 MDHEN, CDR2 SYDVKM. CDR3 DNA sequence: TGTGCCAGCAGAGGGGAACTACGGGACAGGGGGCTTCTAGTTGGCTACACCTTC. Residues: CASRGELRDRGLLVGYTF.

This clone was seen a handful of times. The V and J genes are TRBV12-3 or TRBV12-4 and TRBJ2-5, with 10 bases matching TRBD2. V was clipped by 6 bases and J by 5 bases; unmatched bases: 3. The CDR3 runs 13 residues. The CDR3 spells CASRPSGGETQYF. The CDR3 bases are TGTGCCAGCAGACCTAGCGGGGGTGAGACCCAGTACTTC.

The V call is TRBV19, the J call TRBJ2-5; 7 nucleotides agree with TRBD2. V shed 3 bases and J 2 bases; nucleotides not matched to a gene: 6. CDR3 length equals 15 residues. The germline V gene has CDR1 LNHDA and CDR2 SQIVND (reference sequence). CDR3 sequence reads: CASSMASGQQETQYF. CDR3 in DNA: TGTGCCAGTAGTATGGCTAGCGGCCAACAAGAGACCCAGTACTTC.

The chain couples TRBV18 to TRBJ2-1; maybe TRBD2 (7 bases). Germline assignment: CDR1 KGHSH and CDR2 LQKENI. The CDR3 has 15 amino acids. Trimming took off 0 bases at V and 10 bases at J, with 16 bases between the two ends. CDR3 amino acids: CASSPPLAGAQEQFF. The CDR3 DNA follows: TGTGCCAGCTCACCACCTCTGGCGGGGGCTCAAGAGCAGTTCTTC.

This sequence joins TRBV5-1 and TRBJ2-1; D may be TRBD2 (6 bases). The CDR3 sequence is 16 residues long. Deletions cut 4 bases from V and 8 bases from J, with 22 bases between. CDR1 is SGHRS, CDR2 YFSETQ, per germline. For the CDR3, the DNA is TGCGCCAGCAGCCGGGGGACGGACCTATTTAGGGATGAGCAGTTCTTC. This sequence encodes CASSRGTDLFRDEQFF.

J is TRBJ1-5 and V is TRBV2, with 7 positions matching TRBD1. Germline assignment: CDR1 SNHLY and CDR2 FYNNEI. J was trimmed by 0 bases and V by 9 bases; bases with no gene match: 5. The CDR3 runs 14 residues. CDR3 in DNA: TGTGCCAGTTCGACAGGGAATAGCAATCAGCCCCAGCATTTT. It is translated as CASSTGNSNQPQHF.